This TCR beta chain came from a study of T cells after yellow fever vaccination. In its sample, this clonotype was seen many times. What it binds is unknown. Production of TCR cDNA was by 5'RACE template switching, which also added a universal primer site and UMIs. TCRdb redid the calling of the 5' RACE reads with MiXCR, one entry per CDR3 protein. This table has some 200,000 distinct CDR3 sequences, approximately 10% appearing once. General observations from the study: High-abundance clonotypes from the bulk population could contaminate FACS-sorted repertoires. At about 97% for CD4 and 75% to 90% for CD8, most primary-vaccination clones showed up again after the booster.

This CDR3 has 15 amino acids. Trimming shortened V by 0 bases and J by 4 bases, and 12 bases separated the two germline ends. Germline CDR1 is SGHRS and CDR2 is YFSETQ. The rearrangement joins TRBV5-1 to TRBJ2-3; D perhaps matches TRBD1 (5 bases). This receptor was taken from a young man who received the YFV17D yellow fever vaccine. The sample here was CD8+ T cells sorted from PBMCs, taken 15 days after the yellow fever booster vaccination. DNA for the CDR3: TGCGCCAGCAGCTTGGAGGGGCAAAGCGCAGATACGCAGTATTTT. Translation: CASSLEGQSADTQYF.